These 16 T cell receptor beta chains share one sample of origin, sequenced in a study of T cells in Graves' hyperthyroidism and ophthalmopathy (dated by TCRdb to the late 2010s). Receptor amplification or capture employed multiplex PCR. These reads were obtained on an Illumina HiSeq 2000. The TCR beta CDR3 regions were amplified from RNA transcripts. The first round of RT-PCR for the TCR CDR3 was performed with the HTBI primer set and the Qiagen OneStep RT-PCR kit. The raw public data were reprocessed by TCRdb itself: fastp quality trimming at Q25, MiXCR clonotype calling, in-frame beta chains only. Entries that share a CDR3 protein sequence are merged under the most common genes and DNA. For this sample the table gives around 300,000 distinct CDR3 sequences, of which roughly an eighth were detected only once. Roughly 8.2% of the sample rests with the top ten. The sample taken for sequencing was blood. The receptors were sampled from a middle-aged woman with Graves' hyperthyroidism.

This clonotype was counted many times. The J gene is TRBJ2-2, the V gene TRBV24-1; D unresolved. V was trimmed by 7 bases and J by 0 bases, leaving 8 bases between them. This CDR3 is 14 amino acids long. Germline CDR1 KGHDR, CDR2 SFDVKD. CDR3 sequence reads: CATSKRSNTGELFF. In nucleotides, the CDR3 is TGTGCCACCAGCAAGCGATCGAACACCGGGGAGCTGTTTTTT.

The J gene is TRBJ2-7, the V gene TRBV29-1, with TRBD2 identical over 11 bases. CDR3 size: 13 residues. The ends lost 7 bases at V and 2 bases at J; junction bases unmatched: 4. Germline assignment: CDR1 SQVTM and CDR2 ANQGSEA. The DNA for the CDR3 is TGCAGCGCTGAGACTAGCGGGGCCTACGAGCAGTACTTC. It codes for CSAETSGAYEQYF.

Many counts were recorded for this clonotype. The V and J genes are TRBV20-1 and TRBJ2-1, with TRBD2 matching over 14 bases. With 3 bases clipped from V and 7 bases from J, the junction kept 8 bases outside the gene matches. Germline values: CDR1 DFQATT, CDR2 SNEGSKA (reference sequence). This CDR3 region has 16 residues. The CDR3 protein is CSASRLAGGRWNEQFF. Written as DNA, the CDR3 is TGCAGTGCTAGTAGACTAGCGGGAGGGCGGTGGAATGAGCAGTTCTTC.

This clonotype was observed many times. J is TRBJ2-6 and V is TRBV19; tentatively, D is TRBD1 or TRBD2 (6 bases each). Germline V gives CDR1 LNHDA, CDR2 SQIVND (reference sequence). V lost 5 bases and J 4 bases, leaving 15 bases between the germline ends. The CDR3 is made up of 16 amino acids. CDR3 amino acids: CASSPQGGTGANVLTF. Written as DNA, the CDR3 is TGTGCCAGTAGTCCCCAAGGGGGGACAGGGGCCAACGTCCTGACTTTC.

The CDR3 DNA follows: TGTGCCAGCAGCTTAGAGCCTAGCGGCCCTAGGACCCAGTACTTC. It yields the protein CASSLEPSGPRTQYF. The chain employs TRBV28 and TRBJ2-5, with 7 bases matching TRBD2. The CDR3 contains 15 residues. Germline V CDR1 and CDR2: MDHEN, SYDVKM. Losses at the gene ends were 6 bases for V and 7 bases for J; bases not matched to a gene: 14. Drawing the rest from reference TRBV28 and TRBJ2-5, the complete variable domain is DVKVTQSSRYLVKRTGEKVFLECVQDMDHENMFWYRQDPGLGLRLIYFSYDVKMKEKGDIPEGYSVSREKKERFSLILESASTNQTSMYLCASSLEPSGPRTQYFGPGTRLLVL.

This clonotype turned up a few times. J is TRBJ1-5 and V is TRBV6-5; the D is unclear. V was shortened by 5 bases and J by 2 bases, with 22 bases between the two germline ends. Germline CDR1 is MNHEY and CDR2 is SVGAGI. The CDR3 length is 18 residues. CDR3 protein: CASSGPFYSVGGNQPQHF. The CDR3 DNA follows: TGTGCCAGCAGTGGGCCCTTTTATTCGGTCGGGGGCAATCAGCCCCAGCATTTT.

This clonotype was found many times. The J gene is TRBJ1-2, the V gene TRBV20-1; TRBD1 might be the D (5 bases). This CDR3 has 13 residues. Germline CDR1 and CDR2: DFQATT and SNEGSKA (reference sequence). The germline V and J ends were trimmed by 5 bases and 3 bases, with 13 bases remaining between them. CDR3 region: CSASNQGDYGYTF. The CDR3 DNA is TGCAGTGCTTCCAACCAGGGAGACTATGGCTACACCTTC.

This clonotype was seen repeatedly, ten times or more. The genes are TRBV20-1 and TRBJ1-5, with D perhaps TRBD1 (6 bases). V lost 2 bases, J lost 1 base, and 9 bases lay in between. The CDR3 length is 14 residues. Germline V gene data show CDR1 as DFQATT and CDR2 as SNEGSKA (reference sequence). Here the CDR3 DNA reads TGCAGTGCTAGAAGGGGGGAAAGCAATCAGCCCCAGCATTTT. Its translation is CSARRGESNQPQHF.

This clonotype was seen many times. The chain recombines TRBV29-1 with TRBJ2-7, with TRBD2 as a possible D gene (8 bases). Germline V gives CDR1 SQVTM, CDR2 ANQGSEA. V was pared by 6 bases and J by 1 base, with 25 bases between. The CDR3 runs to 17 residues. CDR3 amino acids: CSVPQGPATSGSYEQYF. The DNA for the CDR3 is TGCAGCGTGCCACAGGGGCCTGCTACTAGCGGATCCTACGAGCAGTACTTC.

As DNA, the CDR3 is TGTGCCAGCATAAGGGACCTTGGCACCGGGGAGCTGTTTTTT. Protein: CASIRDLGTGELFF. The V gene is TRBV5-8, the J gene TRBJ2-2; TRBD1 or TRBD2 may be the D gene (5 bases each). Trimming pared 6 bases from V and 4 bases from J, leaving 13 bases between. CDR3 length: 14 residues. Germline V gene lookup returns CDR1 SGHTS and CDR2 YDEGEE.

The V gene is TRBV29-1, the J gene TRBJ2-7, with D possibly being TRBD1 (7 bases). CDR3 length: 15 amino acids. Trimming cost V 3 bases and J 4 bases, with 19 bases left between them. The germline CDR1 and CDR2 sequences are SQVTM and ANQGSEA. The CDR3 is CSVDSGVGRGYEQYF. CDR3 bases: TGCAGCGTTGATAGCGGAGTCGGCAGGGGGTACGAGCAGTACTTC.

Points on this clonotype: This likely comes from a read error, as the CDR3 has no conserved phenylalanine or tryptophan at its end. The DNA for the CDR3 is TGTGCCAGCAGCGTAGCAAGTCGGAATGAGCAGTTCCTC. Protein sequence: CASSVASRNEQFL. The chain is built from TRBV9 and TRBJ2-1; D call uncertain. Trimming shortened V by 0 bases and J by 7 bases, and 8 bases separated the two germline ends. This CDR3 spans 13 amino acids. Germline CDR1 is SGDLS and CDR2 is YYNGEE.

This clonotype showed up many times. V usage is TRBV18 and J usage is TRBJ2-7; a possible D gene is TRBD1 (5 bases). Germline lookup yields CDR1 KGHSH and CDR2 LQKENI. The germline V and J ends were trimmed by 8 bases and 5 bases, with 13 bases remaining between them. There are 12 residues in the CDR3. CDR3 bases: TGTGCCAGCAGGGGTCCAGTGGACGAGCAGTACTTC. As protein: CASRGPVDEQYF.

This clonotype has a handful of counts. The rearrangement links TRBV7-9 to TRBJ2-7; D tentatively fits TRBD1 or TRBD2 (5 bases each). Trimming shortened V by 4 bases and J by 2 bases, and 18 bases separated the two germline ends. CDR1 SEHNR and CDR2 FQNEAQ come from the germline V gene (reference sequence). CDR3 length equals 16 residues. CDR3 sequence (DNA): TGTGCCAGCAGCTCGCCCCTAGACGGGACCCCCTACGAGCAGTACTTC. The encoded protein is CASSSPLDGTPYEQYF.

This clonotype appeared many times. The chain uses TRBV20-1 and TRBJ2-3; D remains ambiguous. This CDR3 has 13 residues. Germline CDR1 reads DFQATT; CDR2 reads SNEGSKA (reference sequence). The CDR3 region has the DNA TGCAGGGCGGAACTCGCTGGCACAGATACGCAGTATTTT. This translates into CRAELAGTDTQYF.

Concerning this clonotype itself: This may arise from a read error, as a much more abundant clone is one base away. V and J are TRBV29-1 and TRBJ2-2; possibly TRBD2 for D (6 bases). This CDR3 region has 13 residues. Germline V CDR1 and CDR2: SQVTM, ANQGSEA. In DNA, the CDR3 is TGCAGCGTTAAAGATCGAGGAGGGCAGGCCGCGTTTTTT. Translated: CSVKDRGGQAAFF.